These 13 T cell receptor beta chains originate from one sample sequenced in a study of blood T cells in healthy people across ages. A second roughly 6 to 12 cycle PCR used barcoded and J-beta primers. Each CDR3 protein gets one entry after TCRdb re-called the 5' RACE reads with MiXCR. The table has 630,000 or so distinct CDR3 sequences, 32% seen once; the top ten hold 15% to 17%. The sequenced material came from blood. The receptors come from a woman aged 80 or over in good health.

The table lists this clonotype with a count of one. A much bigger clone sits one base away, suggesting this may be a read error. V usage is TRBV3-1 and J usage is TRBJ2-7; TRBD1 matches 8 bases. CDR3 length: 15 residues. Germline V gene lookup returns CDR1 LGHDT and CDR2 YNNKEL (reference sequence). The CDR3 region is CACSLVRDRSYEQYF. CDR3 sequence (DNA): TGTGCCTGCAGTCTAGTCCGGGACAGGAGCTACGAGCAGTACTTC.

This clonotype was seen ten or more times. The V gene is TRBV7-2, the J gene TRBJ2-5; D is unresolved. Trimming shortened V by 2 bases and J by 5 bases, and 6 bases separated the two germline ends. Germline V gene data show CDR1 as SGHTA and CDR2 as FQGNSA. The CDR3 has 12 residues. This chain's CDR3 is CASSLLVETQYF. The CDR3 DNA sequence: TGTGCCAGCAGCTTATTAGTCGAGACCCAGTACTTC.

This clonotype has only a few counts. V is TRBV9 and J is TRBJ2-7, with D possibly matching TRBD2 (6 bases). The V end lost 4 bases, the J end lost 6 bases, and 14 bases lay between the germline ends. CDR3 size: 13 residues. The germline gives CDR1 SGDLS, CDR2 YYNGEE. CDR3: CASSSGRRGEQYF. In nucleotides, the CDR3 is TGTGCCAGCAGCTCAGGGAGGCGGGGCGAGCAGTACTTC.

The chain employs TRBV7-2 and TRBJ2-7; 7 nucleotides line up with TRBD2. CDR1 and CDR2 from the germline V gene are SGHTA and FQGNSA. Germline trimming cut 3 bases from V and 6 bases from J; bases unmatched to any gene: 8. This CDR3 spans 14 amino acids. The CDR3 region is CASSFSGDTGEQYF. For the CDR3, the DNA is TGTGCCAGCAGCTTCAGCGGGGATACAGGCGAGCAGTACTTC.

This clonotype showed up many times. CDR3 loop: CASSYSKRSGNTIYF. As DNA, the CDR3 is TGTGCCAGCAGTTACTCGAAGCGCTCTGGAAACACCATATATTTT. This chain joins TRBV6-5 and TRBJ1-3; D remains unclear. V lost 0 bases, J lost 0 bases, and 6 bases lay in between. There are 15 residues in the CDR3. CDR1 is MNHEY, CDR2 SVGAGI, per germline.

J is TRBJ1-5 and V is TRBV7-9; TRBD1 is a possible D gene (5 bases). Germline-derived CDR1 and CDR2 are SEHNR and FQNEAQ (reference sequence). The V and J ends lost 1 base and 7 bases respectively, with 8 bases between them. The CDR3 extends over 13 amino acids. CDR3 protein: CASSLGGMQPQHF. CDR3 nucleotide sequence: TGTGCCAGCAGCTTAGGGGGGATGCAGCCCCAGCATTTT.

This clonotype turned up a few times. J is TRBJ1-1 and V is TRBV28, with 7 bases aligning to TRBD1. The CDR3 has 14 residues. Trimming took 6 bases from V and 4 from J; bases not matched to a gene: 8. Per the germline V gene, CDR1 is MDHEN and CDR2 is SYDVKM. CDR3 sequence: CASRKSYRGTEAFF. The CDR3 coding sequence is TGTGCCAGCAGGAAAAGTTACAGGGGCACTGAAGCTTTCTTT.

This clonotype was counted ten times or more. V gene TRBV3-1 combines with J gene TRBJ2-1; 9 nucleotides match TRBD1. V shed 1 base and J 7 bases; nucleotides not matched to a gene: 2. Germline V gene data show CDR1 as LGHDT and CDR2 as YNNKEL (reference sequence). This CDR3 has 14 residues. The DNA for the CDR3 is TGTGCCAGCAGCCAAGCCGGACAGGGGAATGAGCAGTTCTTC. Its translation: CASSQAGQGNEQFF.

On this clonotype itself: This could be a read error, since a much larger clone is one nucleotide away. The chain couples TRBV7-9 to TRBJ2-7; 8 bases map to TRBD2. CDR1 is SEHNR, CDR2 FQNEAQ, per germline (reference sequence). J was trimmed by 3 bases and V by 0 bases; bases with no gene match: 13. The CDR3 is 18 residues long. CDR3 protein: CASSLALRPSGGGYEQYF. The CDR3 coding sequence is TGTGCCAGCAGCTTAGCGCTACGTCCCAGCGGGGGAGGCTACGAGCAGTACTTC.

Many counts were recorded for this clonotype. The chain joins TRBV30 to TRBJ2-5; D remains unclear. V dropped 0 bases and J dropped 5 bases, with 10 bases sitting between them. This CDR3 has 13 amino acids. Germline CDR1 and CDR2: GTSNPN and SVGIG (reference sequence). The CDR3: CAWSVGQAETQYF. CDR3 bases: TGTGCCTGGAGTGTAGGGCAGGCTGAGACCCAGTACTTC.

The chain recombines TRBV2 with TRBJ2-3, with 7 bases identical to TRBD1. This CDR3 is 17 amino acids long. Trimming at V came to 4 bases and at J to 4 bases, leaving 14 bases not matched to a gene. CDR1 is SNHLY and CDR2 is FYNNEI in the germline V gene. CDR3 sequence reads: CASSAFRSEGAPDTQYF. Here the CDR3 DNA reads TGTGCCAGCAGTGCCTTTCGTAGCGAGGGGGCCCCAGATACGCAGTATTTT.

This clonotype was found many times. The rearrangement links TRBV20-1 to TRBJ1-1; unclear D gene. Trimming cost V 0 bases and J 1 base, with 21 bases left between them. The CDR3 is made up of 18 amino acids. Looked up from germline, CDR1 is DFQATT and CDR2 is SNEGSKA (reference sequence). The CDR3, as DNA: TGCAGTGCTAGAGATCTCGGGAGAGGAGGATTCGGGAACACTGAAGCTTTCTTT. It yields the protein CSARDLGRGGFGNTEAFF.

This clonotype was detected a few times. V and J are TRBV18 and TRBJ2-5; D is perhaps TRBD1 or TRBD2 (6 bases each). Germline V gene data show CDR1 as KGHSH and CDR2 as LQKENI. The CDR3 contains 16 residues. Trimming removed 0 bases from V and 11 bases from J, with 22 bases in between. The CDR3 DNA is TGTGCCAGCTCACCACCGTCCGGGGGCCTTAACAATGAGCAGTACTTC. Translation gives CASSPPSGGLNNEQYF.